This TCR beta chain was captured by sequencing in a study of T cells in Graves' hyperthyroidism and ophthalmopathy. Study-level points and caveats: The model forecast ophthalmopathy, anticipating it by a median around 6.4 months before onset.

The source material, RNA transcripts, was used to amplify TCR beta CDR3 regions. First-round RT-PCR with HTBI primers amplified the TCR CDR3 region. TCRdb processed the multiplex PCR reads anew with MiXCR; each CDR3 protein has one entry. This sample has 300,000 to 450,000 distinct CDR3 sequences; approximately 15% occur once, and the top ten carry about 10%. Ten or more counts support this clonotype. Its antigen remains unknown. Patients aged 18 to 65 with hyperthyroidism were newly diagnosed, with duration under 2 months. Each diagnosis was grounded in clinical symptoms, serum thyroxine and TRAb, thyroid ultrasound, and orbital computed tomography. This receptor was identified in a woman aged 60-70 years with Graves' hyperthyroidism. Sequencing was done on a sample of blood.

Here the CDR3 reads CASSFSGSVLYEQYF. The CDR3 bases are TGTGCCAGCAGCTTCAGTGGGAGTGTTCTCTACGAGCAGTACTTC. V gene TRBV7-6 combines with J gene TRBJ2-7; D may be TRBD2 (5 bases). Trimming shortened V by 3 bases and J by 3 bases, and 15 bases separated the two germline ends. This CDR3 is 15 amino acids long. Germline V gene lookup returns CDR1 SGHVS and CDR2 FNYEAQ.